These 29 T cell receptor beta chains came from one sample sequenced in a study of shared clonotypes between healthy human individuals. Here immunoSEQ multiplex PCR was the method, and the copy in TCRdb shows in-frame clones only, minus some. The data contain nearly 600,000 clones, about 95% of them seen just once; the ten biggest clones take up 0.095% to 0.12%. CD45RO negativity and positive selection for CCR7 defined naive CD8 cells, a population that excluded terminally differentiated effector memory CD45RA+ cells. Sequencing was done on a sample of naive CD8+ T cells sorted from blood. The receptors were sampled from a woman under 40 in good health.

The V and J genes are TRBV28 and TRBJ2-7; D not resolved. Germline CDR1 MDHEN, CDR2 SYDVKM. The CDR3 is 16 residues long. The V gene lost 7 bases and the J gene lost 3 bases, with 22 bases spanning the gap. The CDR3: CASTEDLEDIDYEQYF. The DNA of the CDR3 is TGTGCCAGCACTGAAGACCTAGAAGATATAGACTACGAGCAGTACTTC.

This chain joins TRBV12-5 and TRBJ2-2; D might be TRBD1 (5 bases). Germline lookup yields CDR1 LGHNT and CDR2 FRNRAP. There are 15 residues in the CDR3. The V end lost 4 bases, the J end lost 6 bases, and 15 bases lay between the germline ends. CDR3 protein: CASGSVQGGAGELFF. CDR3 sequence (DNA): TGTGCTAGTGGTTCGGTCCAGGGTGGAGCCGGGGAGCTGTTTTTT.

The chain is built from TRBV11-1 and TRBJ1-1; no firm D call. CDR3 length: 14 amino acids. Trimming left V 2 bases short and J 3 bases short, with 10 bases between. Germline V gene lookup returns CDR1 SGHAT and CDR2 FQDESV (reference sequence). CDR3 residues: CASSLTGSDTEAFF. The CDR3 nucleotides are TGTGCCAGCAGCTTAACGGGTTCGGACACTGAAGCTTTCTTT.

The V gene is TRBV7-9, the J gene TRBJ1-1, with D perhaps matching TRBD1 (5 bases). Germline lookup yields CDR1 SEHNR and CDR2 FQNEAQ (reference sequence). The CDR3 totals 16 residues. V gave up 1 base and J gave up 4 bases, with 16 bases separating them. The CDR3 is CASSLGWGRAGTEAFF. CDR3 nucleotides: TGTGCCAGCAGCTTAGGATGGGGGAGGGCGGGCACTGAAGCTTTCTTT.

This chain connects TRBV19 to TRBJ2-1, with D tentatively TRBD1 (5 bases). The CDR3 spans 13 residues. The V end lost 3 bases, the J end lost 6 bases, and 9 bases lay between the germline ends. The germline V gene encodes CDR1 LNHDA and CDR2 SQIVND (reference sequence). CDR3 sequence reads: CASSILQANEQFF. CDR3 nucleotide sequence: TGTGCCAGTAGTATTTTACAGGCCAATGAGCAGTTCTTC.

The chain uses TRBV19 and TRBJ1-1; no clear D gene. This CDR3 contains 15 residues. Germline values: CDR1 LNHDA, CDR2 SQIVND (reference sequence). Between the trimmed V and J ends, which lost 3 bases and 1 base, there was a span of 12 bases. CDR3 coding DNA: TGTGCCAGTAGTATGGACGGCGCCTCGAACACTGAAGCTTTCTTT. Amino acid sequence: CASSMDGASNTEAFF.

This chain connects TRBV6-1 to TRBJ1-2; D is ambiguous. Germline CDR1 is MNHNS and CDR2 is SASEGT. V was clipped by 9 bases and J by 0 bases, with 17 bases between them. This CDR3 has 15 amino acids. The CDR3 here is CASTLGQRANYGYTF. CDR3 nucleotide sequence: TGTGCCAGTACCCTGGGCCAGAGAGCTAACTATGGCTACACCTTC.

This rearrangement joins TRBV2 to TRBJ2-2; possible D gene TRBD2, 6 bases. V shed 2 bases and J shed 0 bases, with 10 bases lying between them. CDR1 SNHLY and CDR2 FYNNEI come from the germline V gene. The CDR3 runs 16 residues. The CDR3 protein is CASSERDLTNTGELFF. The CDR3 DNA sequence: TGTGCCAGCAGTGAACGGGACTTAACGAACACCGGGGAGCTGTTTTTT.

The rearrangement uses TRBV28 and TRBJ1-1; tentative D call: TRBD1 (5 bases). The V end lost 5 bases, the J end lost 1 base, and 11 bases lay between the germline ends. Looked up from germline, CDR1 is MDHEN and CDR2 is SYDVKM. The CDR3 has 14 residues. In DNA form, the CDR3 reads TGTGCCAGCAGTGTGACAGCCTCGAACACTGAAGCTTTCTTT. Residues: CASSVTASNTEAFF.

The chain couples TRBV11-2 to TRBJ2-2; 11 bases fit TRBD1. The CDR3 contains 15 residues. Trimming took 5 bases from V and 7 from J; bases not matched to a gene: 6. Looked up from germline, CDR1 is SGHAT and CDR2 is FQNNGV. Written as DNA, the CDR3 is TGTGCCAGCAGCCCTGGACAGGGGGCGTACGGGGAGCTGTTTTTT. This sequence encodes CASSPGQGAYGELFF.

The CDR3 loop reads CASSADRSSTDTQYF. CDR3 nucleotides: TGTGCCAGCAGTGCCGACAGGTCTTCCACAGATACGCAGTATTTT. V gene TRBV6-1 combines with J gene TRBJ2-3, with a weak D call TRBD1 (6 bases). Trimming pared 4 bases from V and 2 bases from J, leaving 13 bases between. The CDR3 spans 15 residues. Looked up from germline, CDR1 is MNHNS and CDR2 is SASEGT.

The sample holds one count of this clone. V gene TRBV5-4 combines with J gene TRBJ2-7; 7 positions agree with TRBD1. Germline V CDR1 and CDR2: SGHNT, YYREEE (reference sequence). V was pared by 2 bases and J by 2 bases, with 4 bases of the junction left unmatched. There are 14 residues in the CDR3. This CDR3 is CASSLGTATYEQYF. The CDR3 nucleotides read TGTGCCAGCAGCTTAGGGACAGCTACCTACGAGCAGTACTTC.

The chain uses TRBV4-1 and TRBJ2-2, with D uncertain. With 1 base removed from V and 1 base from J, the gap between germline ends came to 7 bases. Germline V lookup: CDR1 MGHRA, CDR2 YSYEKL. The CDR3 totals 15 residues. As DNA, the CDR3 is TGCGCCAGCAGCCAAGGGCCGAGGAACACCGGGGAGCTGTTTTTT. Its translation: CASSQGPRNTGELFF.

The chain uses TRBV28 and TRBJ2-1, with 13 nucleotides matching TRBD2. Per germline, CDR1 MDHEN and CDR2 SYDVKM. J lost 7 bases, V lost 0 bases, and 6 bases had no gene match. This CDR3 comprises 17 residues. CDR3 sequence: CASSLWRVTSGRNEQFF. The CDR3 nucleotides read TGTGCCAGCAGTTTATGGAGGGTGACTAGCGGGAGGAATGAGCAGTTCTTC.

This chain connects TRBV15 to TRBJ2-2, with D possibly being TRBD1 (8 bases). V was cut by 5 bases and J by 6 bases, with 16 bases left in between. Per the germline V gene, CDR1 is LNHNV and CDR2 is YYDKDF (reference sequence). This CDR3 spans 15 amino acids. The chain's CDR3 is CATSGGDRYPGELFF. The CDR3 nucleotides read TGTGCCACCAGCGGGGGGGACAGGTATCCCGGGGAGCTGTTTTTT.

The CDR3 DNA reads TGTGCCATCAGTGAGGCGGGAGACCGGGTTAATGGCTACACCTTC. Its translation: CAISEAGDRVNGYTF. This rearrangement joins TRBV10-3 to TRBJ1-2; no clear D. Trimming took off 2 bases at V and 6 bases at J, with 16 bases between the two ends. Looked up from germline, CDR1 is ENHRY and CDR2 is SYGVKD. The CDR3 consists of 15 residues.

The CDR3 sequence: CASSLVRYSGNTIYF. CDR3 in DNA: TGTGCCAGCAGTTTAGTTCGATACTCTGGAAACACCATATATTTT. The V call is TRBV28, the J call TRBJ1-3; unclear D gene. V shed 2 bases and J shed 0 bases, with 8 bases lying between them. Germline CDR1 reads MDHEN; CDR2 reads SYDVKM. The CDR3 is 15 amino acids. Filled out from reference TRBV28 and TRBJ1-3, the complete variable domain reads DVKVTQSSRYLVKRTGEKVFLECVQDMDHENMFWYRQDPGLGLRLIYFSYDVKMKEKGDIPEGYSVSREKKERFSLILESASTNQTSMYLCASSLVRYSGNTIYFGEGSWLTVV.

This clone was seen only a few times. Additional DNA sequences in this sample encode the identical CDR3. The genes are TRBV7-9 and TRBJ1-1; the D gene is possibly TRBD1 (6 bases). This CDR3 has 11 amino acids. Germline assignment: CDR1 SEHNR and CDR2 FQNEAQ (reference sequence). Deletions cut 4 bases from V and 8 bases from J, with 8 bases between. CDR3: CASSSGTEAFF. CDR3 coding DNA: TGTGCCAGCAGCTCCGGGACAGAAGCTTTCTTT.

J is TRBJ2-7 and V is TRBV11-1; a possible D gene is TRBD1 (6 bases). CDR3 size: 12 residues. V lost 5 bases and J lost 6, with 11 bases in between. Germline V gene data show CDR1 as SGHAT and CDR2 as FQDESV (reference sequence). The CDR3 DNA reads TGTGCCAGCAGCGGGGGCGGACCCGAGCAGTACTTC. Amino acid sequence: CASSGGGPEQYF.

J is TRBJ1-4 and V is TRBV13, with D maybe TRBD1 (6 bases). Germline V gene lookup returns CDR1 PRHDT and CDR2 FYEKMQ (reference sequence). V was clipped by 4 bases and J by 0 bases, with 9 bases between them. The CDR3 is 15 amino acids. The CDR3 is CASSSTGSTNEKLFF. In DNA form, the CDR3 reads TGTGCCAGCAGCTCCACAGGGTCAACTAATGAAAAACTGTTTTTT.

The chain carries TRBV11-2 and TRBJ1-1; D may be TRBD1 (6 bases). The CDR3 contains 12 residues. Germline CDR1 SGHAT, CDR2 FQNNGV. V lost 5 bases to trimming and J lost 5 bases, with 9 bases between them. The CDR3 DNA sequence: TGTGCCAGCAGCCGAGGGGGAACTGAAGCTTTCTTT. Protein: CASSRGGTEAFF.

The gene calls are TRBV27 and TRBJ2-2, with D possibly TRBD1 on 5 matching bases. Trimming removed 4 bases from V and 11 bases from J, with 14 bases in between. This CDR3 is built from 13 residues. Germline CDR1 and CDR2: MNHEY and SMNVEV (reference sequence). The CDR3 region is CASSSPGYGELFF. The CDR3 nucleotides read TGTGCCAGCAGTTCTCCAGGGTATGGTGAGCTGTTTTTT.

V usage is TRBV5-8 and J usage is TRBJ2-7, with D unresolved. Germline CDR1 SGHTS, CDR2 YDEGEE. The CDR3 sequence is 15 residues long. The V end lost 0 bases, the J end lost 2 bases, and 12 bases lay between the germline ends. CDR3 sequence: CASSLAGVPAYEQYF. The CDR3 DNA is TGTGCCAGCAGCTTGGCCGGTGTCCCCGCCTACGAGCAGTACTTC.

There are a few counts of this clone. The CDR3, as DNA: TGCAGTGCCGGGGTGACTGAAGCTTTCTTT. It yields the protein CSAGVTEAFF. The rearrangement links TRBV20-1 to TRBJ1-1; D is unclear. Germline loops: CDR1 DFQATT, CDR2 SNEGSKA (reference sequence). V was shortened by 6 bases and J by 5 bases, with 7 bases between the two germline ends. CDR3 size: 10 residues.

The genes are TRBV6-5 and TRBJ2-7; the D gene is possibly TRBD1 (6 bases). In germline, CDR1 is MNHEY, CDR2 SVGAGI. The length of the CDR3 is 16 residues. V was cut by 4 bases and J by 2 bases, with 18 bases left in between. The CDR3 here is CASSLNVGTLTYEQYF. DNA for the CDR3: TGTGCCAGCAGTTTGAATGTCGGGACATTGACCTACGAGCAGTACTTC.

The chain is built from TRBV10-2 and TRBJ2-3; D ambiguous. The CDR3 runs to 12 residues. Trimming removed 0 bases at V and 14 bases at J, with 12 bases between. CDR1 is WSHSY, CDR2 SAAADI, per germline. CDR3 DNA sequence: TGCGCCAGCAGTGAGTCGCCCTCCTCGGGGTATTTT. Protein sequence: CASSESPSSGYF.

The CDR3, as DNA: TGCGCCAGCAGCCAAGTGGGACAACCGAACATGAACACTGAAGCTTTCTTT. Translating gives CASSQVGQPNMNTEAFF. The chain recombines TRBV4-1 with TRBJ1-1; a weak D match, TRBD1 (6 bases). The CDR3 loop spans 17 amino acids. Germline CDR1 and CDR2: MGHRA and YSYEKL. V lost 1 base, J lost 0 bases, and 15 bases lay in between.

The chain uses TRBV18 and TRBJ2-7; 10 bases map to TRBD2. The junction had 21 bases not matched to a gene; V was cut back by 6 bases and J by 7 bases. CDR1 and CDR2 from the germline V gene are KGHSH and LQKENI. This CDR3 has 18 residues. The CDR3 DNA is TGTGCCAGCTCCCAAGACCCCCTAGCGGGAGTTCTTTCTGGGGAGCAGTACTTC. Its translation: CASSQDPLAGVLSGEQYF.

The chain uses TRBV14 and TRBJ2-7; D perhaps matches TRBD1 (5 bases). The CDR3 is 14 residues long. V was pared by 1 base and J by 3 bases, with 10 bases between. Germline V CDR1 and CDR2: SGHDN, FVKESK. The CDR3, as DNA: TGTGCCAGCAGCCAAGCTACAGGTCTCTACGAGCAGTACTTC. Translating it yields CASSQATGLYEQYF.